A selection of T cell receptor beta chains follows, all from one sample in a study of regulatory and conventional T cells in RAG deficiency. Libraries were prepared by immunoSEQ multiplex PCR; TCRdb keeps only in-frame clonotypes and omits some of them. This table holds fewer than 20,000 clones, roughly 89% found once. The same sample was also studied in work on regulatory T cells.

Specimen: Tregs sorted from blood. The receptors were sampled from a human donor in good health. CDR3s include the opening cysteine and the closing phenylalanine or tryptophan. Each record gives: D gene, clone size, J gene, V gene, CDR3 protein, CDR3 DNA. A D gene is named only where the DNA matches it firmly. Expanded clones are given a class, and other clones once, few, many or no size at all.

-	-	TRBJ1-1	TRBV19	CASSLRGGDRNTEAFF	TGTGCCAGTAGTCTCAGAGGCGGGGATCGGAACACTGAAGCTTTCTTT
-	once	TRBJ1-6	TRBV5-5	CASSLINTQIYNSPLHF	TGTGCCAGCAGCTTGATAAACACCCAGATCTATAATTCACCCCTCCACTTT
-	-	TRBJ2-4	TRBV30	CAWRLAKNIQYF	TGTGCCTGGAGGCTAGCCAAAAACATTCAGTACTTC
TRBD1	-	TRBJ1-2	TRBV19	CASQDRVNYGYTF	TGTGCCAGTCAAGACAGGGTTAACTATGGCTACACCTTC
TRBD1	-	TRBJ2-1	TRBV19	CASSNLDRASYNEQFF	TGTGCCAGTAGTAACCTGGACAGGGCCTCCTACAATGAGCAGTTCTTC
TRBD2	-	TRBJ2-7	TRBV2	CASKARLAADEQYF	TGTGCCAGCAAAGCGCGACTAGCAGCCGACGAGCAGTACTTC
TRBD1	-	TRBJ1-2	TRBV6-4	CASSRDRGYGYTF	TGTGCCAGCAGCCGGGACAGGGGCTATGGCTACACCTTC
TRBD2	-	TRBJ2-1	TRBV9	CASSVGLALHTYNEQFF	TGTGCCAGCAGCGTAGGACTAGCGCTCCATACCTACAATGAGCAGTTCTTC
-	few	TRBJ2-6	TRBV7-3	CASSLFIGGANVLTF	TGTGCCAGCAGCTTATTCATTGGTGGGGCCAACGTCCTGACTTTC
-	few	TRBJ1-2	TRBV18	CASSPSYGYTF	TGTGCCAGCTCTCCCTCCTATGGCTACACCTTC
-	-	TRBJ2-3	TRBV7-9	CASSWGLDTQYF	TGTGCCAGCAGCTGGGGATTAGATACGCAGTATTTT
-	-	TRBJ2-4	TRBV7-8	CACSWGSIAKNIQYF	TGTGCCTGTTCTTGGGGGTCCATAGCCAAAAACATTCAGTACTTC
-	-	TRBJ1-1	TRBV18	CASSPYLGGGQSTEAFF	TGTGCCAGCTCACCCTATCTCGGAGGCGGTCAGAGCACTGAAGCTTTCTTT
-	-	TRBJ2-7	TRBV7-2	CASSLDREQYF	TGTGCCAGCAGCTTAGATCGCGAGCAGTACTTC
-	-	TRBJ2-1	TRBV30	CAWSGSGGGEQFF	TGTGCCTGGAGTGGGTCCGGGGGCGGCGAGCAGTTCTTC
TRBD1	-	TRBJ1-1	TRBV4-2	CASSTGRGVMNTEAFF	TGTGCCAGCAGCACGGGCAGGGGGGTGATGAACACTGAAGCTTTCTTT
-	-	TRBJ2-2	TRBV7-9	CASSLVGGRNAGELFF	TGTGCCAGCAGCTTAGTTGGGGGGAGGAACGCCGGGGAGCTGTTTTTT
-	-	TRBJ1-3	TRBV21-1	CASSKPQGRRPGNTIYF	TGTGCCAGCAGCAAACCCCAGGGGCGACGTCCCGGAAACACCATATATTTT